This T cell receptor (beta chain) was retrieved from a study of blood T cell repertoires in COVID-19. Turning to the study itself: In each case, the material was cDNA or gDNA derived from T cells, B-cell-depleted T cells, or PBMCs.

The CDR3 is made up of 12 amino acids. The V end was cut by 1 base, the J end by 7 bases, with 5 bases between. The authors' processing: How many nucleated cells were present was estimated from reference gene primer amplification. Method: immunoSEQ multiplex PCR; TCRdb's copy keeps in-frame clones and lacks some. V and J calls and clone size are given by that table; D and trimming were obtained from the DNA. Of approximately 270,000 clones in the sample, around 89% are singletons; the top ten hold around 0.84%. Sequenced: peripheral blood. The rearrangement joins TRBV12-3 or TRBV12-4 to TRBJ2-1; no definite D call. The source of this sequence is a man aged 30 to 39 with acute or convalescent COVID-19. The CDR3 DNA reads as TGTGCCAGCAGTTTAGGAGCGAATGAGCAGTTCTTC. Encoded protein: CASSLGANEQFF.